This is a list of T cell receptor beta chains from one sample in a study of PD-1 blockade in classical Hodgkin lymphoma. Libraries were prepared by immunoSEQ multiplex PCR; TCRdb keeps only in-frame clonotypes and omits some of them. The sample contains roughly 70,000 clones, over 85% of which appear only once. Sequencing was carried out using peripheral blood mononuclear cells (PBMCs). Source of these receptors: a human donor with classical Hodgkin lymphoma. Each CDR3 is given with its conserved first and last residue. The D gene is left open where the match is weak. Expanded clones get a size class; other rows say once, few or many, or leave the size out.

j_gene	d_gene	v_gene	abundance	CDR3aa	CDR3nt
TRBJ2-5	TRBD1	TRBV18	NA	CASSRQGTVETQYF	TGTGCCAGCTCACGACAGGGTACGGTAGAGACCCAGTACTTC
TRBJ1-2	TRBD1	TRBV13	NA	CASSLDDRGYGYTF	TGTGCCAGCAGCTTAGATGACAGGGGCTATGGCTACACCTTC
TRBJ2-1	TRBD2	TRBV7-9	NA	CASSLGASGGRNEQFF	TGTGCCAGCAGCTTAGGCGCTAGCGGGGGACGCAATGAGCAGTTCTTC
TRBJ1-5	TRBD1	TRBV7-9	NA	CASSLGTGFQPQHF	TGTGCCAGCAGCCTAGGGACAGGGTTTCAGCCCCAGCATTTT
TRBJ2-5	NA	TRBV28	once	CASSFLAQETQYF	TGTGCCAGCAGTTTTTTAGCGCAAGAGACCCAGTACTTC
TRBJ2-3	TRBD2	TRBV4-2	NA	CASSQGTSGGLDTQYF	TGTGCCAGCAGCCAAGGGACTAGCGGGGGGTTAGATACGCAGTATTTT
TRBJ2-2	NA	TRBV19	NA	CASMVRTGELFF	TGTGCCAGTATGGTTAGAACCGGGGAGCTGTTTTTT
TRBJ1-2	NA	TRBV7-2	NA	CASSSGQTTLYGYTF	TGTGCCAGCAGCTCAGGACAGACTACGTTGTATGGCTACACCTTC
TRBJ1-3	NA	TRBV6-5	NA	CASSYDLSAADTIYF	TGTGCCAGCAGTTACGACCTTTCGGCCGCGGACACCATATATTTT
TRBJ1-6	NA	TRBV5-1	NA	CASSLAGGNSPLHF	TGCGCCAGCAGCTTGGCGGGGGGGAATTCACCCCTCCACTTT
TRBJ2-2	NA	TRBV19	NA	CASSIAYTGELFF	TGTGCCAGTAGTATAGCTTACACCGGGGAGCTGTTTTTT
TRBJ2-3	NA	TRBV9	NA	CASSVHQGSDTQYF	TGTGCCAGCAGCGTACATCAGGGTTCAGATACGCAGTATTTT
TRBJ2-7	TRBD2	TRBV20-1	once	CSVYSGYEQYF	TGCAGTGTTTATAGCGGGTACGAGCAGTACTTC
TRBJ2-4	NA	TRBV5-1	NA	CASSQEQGSNYKNIQYF	TGCGCCAGCAGCCAAGAACAAGGCAGCAACTACAAAAACATTCAGTACTTC
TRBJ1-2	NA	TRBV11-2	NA	CASSPGPNYGYTF	TGTGCCAGCAGCCCCGGACCTAACTATGGCTACACCTTC
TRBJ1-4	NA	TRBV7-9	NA	CASRRDGTNEKLFF	TGTGCCAGCAGGCGGGACGGTACTAATGAAAAACTGTTTTTT
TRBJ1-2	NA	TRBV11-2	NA	CASSRWTPGGYTF	TGTGCCAGCAGCCGTTGGACCCCTGGAGGCTACACCTTC
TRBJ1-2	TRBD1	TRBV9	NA	CASSPGQEENYGYTF	TGTGCCAGCAGCCCGGGACAGGAAGAGAACTATGGCTACACCTTC
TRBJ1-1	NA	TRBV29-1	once	CSGMRGGGSTEAFF	TGCAGCGGCATGAGGGGAGGGGGGAGCACTGAAGCTTTCTTT
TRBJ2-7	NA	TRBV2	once	CASSVVQSYEQYF	TGTGCCAGCAGTGTGGTACAGTCCTACGAGCAGTACTTC
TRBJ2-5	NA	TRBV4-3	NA	CASSQDRGTAHYF	TGCGCCAGCAGCCAAGATAGGGGGACCGCCCATTACTTC
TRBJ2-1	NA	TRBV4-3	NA	CASSQDWGEQFF	TGCGCCAGCAGCCAAGATTGGGGTGAGCAGTTCTTC
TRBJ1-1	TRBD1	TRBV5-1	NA	CASSFRGLNTEAFF	TGCGCCAGCAGCTTCAGGGGGCTGAACACTGAAGCTTTCTTT
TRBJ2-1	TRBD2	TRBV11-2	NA	CASSISGSFYNEQFF	TGTGCCAGCAGCATAAGCGGGAGTTTTTACAATGAGCAGTTCTTC
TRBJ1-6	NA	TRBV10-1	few	CASSVGQMTNSPLHF	TGCGCCAGCAGTGTCGGACAGATGACAAATTCACCCCTCCACTTT
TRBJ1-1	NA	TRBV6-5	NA	CASAGGAEAFF	TGTGCCAGCGCCGGAGGGGCTGAAGCTTTCTTT
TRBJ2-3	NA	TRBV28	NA	CASRSKTGHTDTQYF	TGTGCCAGCAGATCTAAAACGGGCCACACAGATACGCAGTATTTT
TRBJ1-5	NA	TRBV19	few	CASSMVGGNQPQHF	TGTGCCAGTAGTATGGTGGGGGGCAATCAGCCCCAGCATTTT
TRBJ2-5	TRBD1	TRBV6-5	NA	CASTSPGTVETQYF	TGTGCCAGCACCTCGCCTGGGACAGTAGAGACCCAGTACTTC
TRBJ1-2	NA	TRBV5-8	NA	CASSSVSGLYGYTF	TGTGCCAGCAGCTCTGTTTCGGGGCTCTATGGCTACACCTTC
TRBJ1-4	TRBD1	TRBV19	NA	CASSTRGQISTNEKLFF	TGTGCCAGTAGTACCCGGGGACAGATTTCAACTAATGAAAAACTGTTTTTT
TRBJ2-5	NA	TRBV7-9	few	CASSSRQYETQYF	TGTGCCAGCAGCAGCCGACAGTACGAGACCCAGTACTTC